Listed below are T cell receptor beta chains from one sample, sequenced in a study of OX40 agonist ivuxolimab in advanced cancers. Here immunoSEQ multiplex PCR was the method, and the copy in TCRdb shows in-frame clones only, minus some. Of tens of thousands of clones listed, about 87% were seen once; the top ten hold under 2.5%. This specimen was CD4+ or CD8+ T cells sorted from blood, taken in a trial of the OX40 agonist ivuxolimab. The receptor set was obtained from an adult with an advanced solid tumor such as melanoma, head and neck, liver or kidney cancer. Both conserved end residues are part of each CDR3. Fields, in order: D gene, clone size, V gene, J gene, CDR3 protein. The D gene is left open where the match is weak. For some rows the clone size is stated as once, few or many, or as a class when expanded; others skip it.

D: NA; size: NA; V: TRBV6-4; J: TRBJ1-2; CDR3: CASSVGPAGGYTF
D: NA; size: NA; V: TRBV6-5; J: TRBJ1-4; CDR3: CASRPQGGREKLFF
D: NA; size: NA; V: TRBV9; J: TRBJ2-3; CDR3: CASSPRGTGTDTQYF
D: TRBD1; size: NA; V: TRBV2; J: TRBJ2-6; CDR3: CASSGDRAGANVLTF
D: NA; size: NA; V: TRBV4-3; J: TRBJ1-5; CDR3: CASSQDQGSNQPQHF
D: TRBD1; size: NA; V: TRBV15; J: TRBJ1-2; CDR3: CATSRLQRAPQGVNYGYTF
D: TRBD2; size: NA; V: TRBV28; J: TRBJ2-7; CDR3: CASSPGTTKHEQYF
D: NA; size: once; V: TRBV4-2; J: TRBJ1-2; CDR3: CASSQRPQGNYGYTF
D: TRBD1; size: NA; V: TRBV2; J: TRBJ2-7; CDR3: CASGEIGQGAREQYF
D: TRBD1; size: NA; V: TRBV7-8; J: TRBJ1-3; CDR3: CASSTRTGAPGNTIYF
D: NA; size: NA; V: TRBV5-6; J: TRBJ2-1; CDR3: CASSFASPGDGQFF
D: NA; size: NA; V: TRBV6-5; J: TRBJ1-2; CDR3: CASSRQGFYGYTF
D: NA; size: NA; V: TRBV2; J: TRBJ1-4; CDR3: CASRGEGGSRNEKLFF
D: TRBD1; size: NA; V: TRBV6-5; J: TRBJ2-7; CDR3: CASSYGGQGGEQYF
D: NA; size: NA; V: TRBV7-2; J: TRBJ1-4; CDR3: CASSPGTIVTNEKLFF